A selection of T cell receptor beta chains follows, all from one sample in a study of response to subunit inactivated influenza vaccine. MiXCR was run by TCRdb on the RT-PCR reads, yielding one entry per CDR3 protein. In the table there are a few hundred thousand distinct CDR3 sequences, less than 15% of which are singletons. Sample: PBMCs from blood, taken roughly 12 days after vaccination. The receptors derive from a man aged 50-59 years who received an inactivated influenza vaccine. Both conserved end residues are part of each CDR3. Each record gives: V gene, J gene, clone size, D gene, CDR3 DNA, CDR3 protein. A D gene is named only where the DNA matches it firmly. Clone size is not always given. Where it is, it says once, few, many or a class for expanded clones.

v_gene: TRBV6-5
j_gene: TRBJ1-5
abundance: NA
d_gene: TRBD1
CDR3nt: TGTGCCAGCAGTTACTCGACAGGGGGCCTCAATCAGCCCCAGCATTTT
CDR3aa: CASSYSTGGLNQPQHF

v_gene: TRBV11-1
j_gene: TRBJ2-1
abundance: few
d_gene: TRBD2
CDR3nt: TGTGCCAGCAGCATCCTAACTAGCGGGGGAAACAATGAGCAGTTCTTC
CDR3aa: CASSILTSGGNNEQFF

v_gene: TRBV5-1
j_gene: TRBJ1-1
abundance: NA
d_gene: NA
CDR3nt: TGCGCCAGCAGCTCCGGACAACAGAACACTGAAGCTTTCTTT
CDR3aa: CASSSGQQNTEAFF

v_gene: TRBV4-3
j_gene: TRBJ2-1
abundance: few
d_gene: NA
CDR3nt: TGCGCCAGCAGCCAACAGGGTGGCTCCTACAATGAGCAGTTCTTC
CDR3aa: CASSQQGGSYNEQFF

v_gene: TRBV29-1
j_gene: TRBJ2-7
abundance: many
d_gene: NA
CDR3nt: TGCAGCGTTGAAGTTAACTACGAGCAGTACTTC
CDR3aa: CSVEVNYEQYF

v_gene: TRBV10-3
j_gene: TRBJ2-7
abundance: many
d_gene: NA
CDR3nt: TGTGCCATCAGCGGCGGTGATCGCGAGCAGTACTTC
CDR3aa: CAISGGDREQYF

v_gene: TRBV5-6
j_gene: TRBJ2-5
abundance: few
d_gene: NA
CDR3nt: TGTGCCAGCAGCTTGGTCGCGGTCCCAGAGACCCAGTACTTC
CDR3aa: CASSLVAVPETQYF

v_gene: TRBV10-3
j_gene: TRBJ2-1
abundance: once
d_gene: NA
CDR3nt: TGTGCCATCAGGAGGGGGGCCGATGAGCAGTTCTTC
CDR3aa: CAIRRGADEQFF

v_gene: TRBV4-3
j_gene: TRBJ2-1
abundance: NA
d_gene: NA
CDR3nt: TGCGCCAGCGGCGAGTTTCGCTCCGGGAGCCTAGGCAATGAGCAGTTCTTC
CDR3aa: CASGEFRSGSLGNEQFF

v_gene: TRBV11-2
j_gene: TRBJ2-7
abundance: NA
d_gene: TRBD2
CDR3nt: TGTGCCAGCAGCTTAGATCGGGCTAGCGGAGTGCAGTACTTC
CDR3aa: CASSLDRASGVQYF

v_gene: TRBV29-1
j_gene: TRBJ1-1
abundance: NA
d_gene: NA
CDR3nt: TGCAGCGTTCTGACAGTGGAAGCTTTCTTT
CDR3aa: CSVLTVEAFF

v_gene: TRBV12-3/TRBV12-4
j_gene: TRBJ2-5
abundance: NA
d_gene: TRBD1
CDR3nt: TGTGCCAGCAGTACCTCCGGGACAGTGTACCAAGAGACCCAGTACTTC
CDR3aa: CASSTSGTVYQETQYF

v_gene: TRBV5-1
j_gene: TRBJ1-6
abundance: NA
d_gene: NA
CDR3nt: TGCGCCAGCCGACGCCTTGACGAGTCACCCCTCCACTTT
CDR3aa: CASRRLDESPLHF

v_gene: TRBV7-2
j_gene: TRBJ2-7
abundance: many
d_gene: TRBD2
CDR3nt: TGTGCCAGCAGCTTCACTAGCGGGAGGTACGAGCAGTACTTC
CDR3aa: CASSFTSGRYEQYF

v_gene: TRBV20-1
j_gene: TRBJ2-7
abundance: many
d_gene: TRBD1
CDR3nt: TGCAGTGCTTCTCCACGGACAGGCAATATTCACGAGCAGTACTTC
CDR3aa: CSASPRTGNIHEQYF

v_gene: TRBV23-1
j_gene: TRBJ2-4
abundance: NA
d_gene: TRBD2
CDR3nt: TGCGCCAGCAGTCAATCCCGGGAGGCGGACATTCAGTACTTC
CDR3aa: CASSQSREADIQYF

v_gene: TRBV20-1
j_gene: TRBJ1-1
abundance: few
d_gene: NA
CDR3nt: TGCAGTGCTGACGGAGAATGGAACACTGAAGCTTTCTTT
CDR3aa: CSADGEWNTEAFF

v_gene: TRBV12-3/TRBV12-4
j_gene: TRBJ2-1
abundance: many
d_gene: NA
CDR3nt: TGTGCCAGCAGTTTCAGGGCCTACAATGAGCAGTTCTTC
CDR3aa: CASSFRAYNEQFF

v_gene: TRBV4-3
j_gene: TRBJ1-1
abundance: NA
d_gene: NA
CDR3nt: TGCGCCAGCAGCCGCGTTTGGGGACTGAACACTGAAGCTTTCTTT
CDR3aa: CASSRVWGLNTEAFF